Shown below are 25 T cell receptor beta chains from a single sample sequenced in a study of PD-1 blockade in classical Hodgkin lymphoma. Assay: immunoSEQ multiplex PCR; the TCRdb copy retains only in-frame clones and omits some. The sample includes roughly 50,000 clones, 90% of them seen just once. Described time point: cycle 4 day 1 (C4D1), after less than 7 weeks of nivolumab. Autologous stem cell transplantation was followed by relapse in every patient, and brentuximab vedotin exposure varied. Specimen: peripheral blood mononuclear cells (PBMCs), collected before the fourth cycle of nivolumab. Source of these receptors: a human donor with classical Hodgkin lymphoma.

This chain links TRBV2 with TRBJ2-7; 8 bases line up with TRBD1. The germline gives CDR1 SNHLY, CDR2 FYNNEI. The length of the CDR3 is 12 residues. J was trimmed by 7 bases and V by 7 bases; bases with no gene match: 6. CDR3 loop: CASNIRGLEQYF. The CDR3 DNA follows: TGTGCCAGCAACATCAGGGGGCTTGAGCAGTACTTC.

This clone appeared a single time. The chain couples TRBV28 to TRBJ2-7, with D possibly being TRBD1 (5 bases). V gave up 6 bases and J gave up 3 bases, with 9 bases separating them. CDR3 size: 12 residues. CDR1 MDHEN and CDR2 SYDVKM come from the germline V gene. The CDR3 reads CASRSGIYEQYF. CDR3 DNA sequence: TGTGCCAGCAGGTCAGGGATCTACGAGCAGTACTTC.

CDR3 in amino acids: CASSLGGSGAGELFF. CDR3 nucleotides: TGTGCCAGCAGCTTGGGTGGTAGCGGAGCCGGGGAGCTGTTTTTT. V is TRBV5-6 and J is TRBJ2-2, with D maybe TRBD2 (6 bases). The CDR3 is 15 amino acids. V dropped 0 bases and J dropped 6 bases, with 12 bases sitting between them. Looked up from germline, CDR1 is SGHDT and CDR2 is YYEEEE. Filled out from reference TRBV5-6 and TRBJ2-2, the complete variable domain reads DAGVTQSPTHLIKTRGQQVTLRCSPKSGHDTVSWYQQALGQGPQFIFQYYEEEERQRGNFPDRFSGHQFPNYSSELNVNALLLGDSALYLCASSLGGSGAGELFFGEGSRLTVL.

About this clone itself: At one of its ends the junction is not consistent with the germline gene, which may arise from a read error. This sample includes further DNA sequences coding for the same CDR3. The CDR3 region is CASSLFERETQYF. CDR3 DNA sequence: TGCGCTAGCAGCTTGTTCGAGCGGGAGACCCAGTACTTC. The chain couples TRBV5-1 to TRBJ2-5, with D possibly TRBD2 on 5 matching bases. There are 13 residues in the CDR3. Germline V gene lookup returns CDR1 SGHRS and CDR2 YFSETQ.

The J gene is TRBJ2-7, the V gene TRBV7-2; no firm D call. Trimming left V 0 bases short and J 2 bases short, with 5 bases between. This CDR3 is 13 amino acids long. Germline CDR1 SGHTA, CDR2 FQGNSA. Here the CDR3 reads CASSLARTYEQYF. In DNA, the CDR3 is TGTGCCAGCAGCTTAGCACGGACCTACGAGCAGTACTTC.

The V gene is TRBV21-1, the J gene TRBJ1-1; the table's D call of TRBD1 was not tested on the DNA. TRBV21-1 is annotated as a pseudogene. This CDR3 is 13 amino acids long. CDR3 nucleotides: TGTGCCAGCAGCAAAGAATCAGGGCCTGAAGCTTTCTTT. It yields the protein CASSKESGPEAFF.

V gene TRBV7-6 combines with J gene TRBJ2-7; 9 bases agree with TRBD1. The CDR3 length is 13 residues. The germline gives CDR1 SGHVS, CDR2 FNYEAQ. With 8 bases clipped from V and 4 bases from J, the junction kept 6 bases outside the gene matches. The DNA for the CDR3 is TGTGCCAGCGGACAGGGGACGCAATACGAGCAGTACTTC. The encoded protein is CASGQGTQYEQYF.

V is TRBV6-1 and J is TRBJ1-3; D not certain. CDR3 length equals 11 residues. Germline V gene sequence: CDR1 MNHNS, CDR2 SASEGT. V lost 8 bases and J 4 bases, leaving 6 bases between the germline ends. The CDR3: CASRRGNTIYF. DNA of the CDR3: TGTGCCAGCCGTAGGGGAAACACCATATATTTT.

V and J are TRBV5-1 and TRBJ2-1; 11 bases are shared with TRBD2. J lost 4 bases, V lost 6 bases, and 6 bases had no gene match. This CDR3 spans 15 amino acids. The germline V gene has CDR1 SGHRS and CDR2 YFSETQ. CDR3 sequence reads: CASKPTSGEYNEQFF. The CDR3 DNA reads as TGCGCCAGCAAGCCGACTAGCGGGGAATACAATGAGCAGTTCTTC.

The chain couples TRBV7-9 to TRBJ2-7; D uncertain. Trimming stripped 5 bases from V and 4 bases from J, with 9 bases between. Germline V gene sequence: CDR1 SEHNR, CDR2 FQNEAQ (reference sequence). The CDR3 length is 12 residues. The CDR3 here is CASSPISYEQYF. CDR3 DNA sequence: TGTGCCAGCAGCCCCATTTCATACGAGCAGTACTTC. The entire variable domain, with the rest obtained from reference TRBV7-9 and TRBJ2-7, is as follows: DTGVSQNPRHKITKRGQNVTFRCDPISEHNRLYWYRQTLGQGPEFLTYFQNEAQLEKSRLLSDRFSAERPKGSFSTLEIQRTEQGDSAMYLCASSPISYEQYFGPGTRLTVT.

The chain carries TRBV6-6 and TRBJ1-1; D is perhaps TRBD1 (6 bases). The CDR3 is 14 residues long. Trimming stripped 6 bases from V and 6 bases from J, with 17 bases between. Per germline, CDR1 MNHNY and CDR2 SVGAGI (reference sequence). As DNA, the CDR3 is TGTGCCAGCAGGGACAGTGCCGGGAGCGCTGAAGCTTTCTTT. It encodes CASRDSAGSAEAFF.

This chain links TRBV28 with TRBJ2-7; the D is unclear. V lost 7 bases to trimming and J lost 1 base, with 8 bases between them. This CDR3 contains 12 residues. Germline CDR1 and CDR2: MDHEN and SYDVKM. Here the CDR3 DNA reads TGTGCCAGCACCTCAGGTTCCTACGAGCAGTACTTC. Its protein is CASTSGSYEQYF.

This clone has only a few counts. The chain employs TRBV10-3 and TRBJ1-4; 7 nucleotides line up with TRBD1. Trimming took 5 bases from V and 6 from J; bases not matched to a gene: 6. The CDR3 spans 14 residues. Germline lookup yields CDR1 ENHRY and CDR2 SYGVKD. Here the CDR3 DNA reads TGTGCCATCAGTAGACAGGGATTAGATGAAAAACTGTTTTTT. Translated, it gives CAISRQGLDEKLFF.

V usage is TRBV7-9 and J usage is TRBJ1-1; D call uncertain. Germline CDR1 and CDR2: SEHNR and FQNEAQ (reference sequence). Trimming removed 7 bases from V and 2 bases from J, with 8 bases in between. The CDR3 covers 12 residues. CDR3 loop: CASTRLNTEAFF. The CDR3 coding sequence is TGTGCCAGCACCAGGCTCAACACTGAAGCTTTCTTT.

Of note for this clone: The junction differs from germline at one of its ends, possibly a read error. J is TRBJ1-2 and V is TRBV6-6; D not resolved. Germline V gives CDR1 MNHNY, CDR2 SVGAGI (reference sequence). The CDR3 has 8 amino acids. The CDR3 nucleotides read TGTGCCAGCAGGTCCACGTACTTC. It encodes CASRSTYF.

As concerns this clone: The conserved phenylalanine or tryptophan normally closing the CDR3 is absent here, so this likely arose from a read error. It is unclear where the CDR3 begins or ends on the DNA, so no DNA is shown, and the CDR3 is as TCRdb lists it. V and J are TRBV21-1 and TRBJ2-3. TRBV21-1 has pseudogene status. Counting both end residues, the CDR3 totals 9 amino acids. This CDR3 reads CASSKDGHR.

The DNA for the CDR3 is TGTGCCAGCAGCCAGATACAGGGTGGGACGCAGTATTTT. It yields the protein CASSQIQGGTQYF. The chain couples TRBV14 to TRBJ2-3; perhaps TRBD1 as D (6 bases). The CDR3 spans 13 residues. Trimming took 3 bases from V and 9 from J, leaving 13 bases between them. The germline V gene has CDR1 SGHDN and CDR2 FVKESK.

This clone was seen a single time. The rearrangement uses TRBV7-2 and TRBJ1-1; TRBD1 might be the D (6 bases). The length of the CDR3 is 15 residues. The germline V gene has CDR1 SGHTA and CDR2 FQGNSA. V lost 2 bases and J 1 base, leaving 11 bases between the germline ends. CDR3 coding DNA: TGTGCCAGCAGCTTATGGGACAACCAGAACACTGAAGCTTTCTTT. Its translation: CASSLWDNQNTEAFF.

In this sample, this clone turned up once. The gene calls are TRBV28 and TRBJ1-1; TRBD1 matches at 8 bases. This CDR3 is built from 14 residues. Germline CDR1 MDHEN, CDR2 SYDVKM. V was clipped by 6 bases and J by 7 bases; unmatched bases: 10. The CDR3, as DNA: TGTGCCAGCAGCTCAGGGGGCATGAAAAATGAAGCTTTCTTT. Its protein is CASSSGGMKNEAFF. Together with reference TRBV28 and TRBJ1-1, the CDR3 gives the full variable domain: DVKVTQSSRYLVKRTGEKVFLECVQDMDHENMFWYRQDPGLGLRLIYFSYDVKMKEKGDIPEGYSVSREKKERFSLILESASTNQTSMYLCASSSGGMKNEAFFGQGTRLTVV.

The J gene is TRBJ2-3, the V gene TRBV6-1; tentatively, D is TRBD2 (6 bases). This CDR3 has 14 residues. V lost 7 bases, J lost 3 bases, and 14 bases lay in between. The germline CDR1 and CDR2 sequences are MNHNS and SASEGT. CDR3 sequence: CASITRGRTDTQYF. CDR3 sequence (DNA): TGTGCCAGCATCACTCGGGGGAGGACAGATACGCAGTATTTT.

The rearrangement joins TRBV9 to TRBJ1-1; 8 bases match TRBD1. CDR1 and CDR2 from the germline V gene are SGDLS and YYNGEE. The CDR3 loop spans 15 amino acids. After removal of 4 bases from V and 4 bases from J, the junction contained 9 bases not matched to a gene. The CDR3 spells CASSTSTGQGTEAFF. DNA of the CDR3: TGTGCCAGCAGCACATCGACCGGACAGGGCACTGAAGCTTTCTTT.

The rearrangement uses TRBV2 and TRBJ2-7; D call uncertain. V lost 4 bases, J lost 3 bases, and 4 bases lay in between. The CDR3 consists of 11 residues. The germline V gene has CDR1 SNHLY and CDR2 FYNNEI. The CDR3, as DNA: TGTGCCAGCAGTGGGGACTACGAGCAGTACTTC. Protein sequence: CASSGDYEQYF.

This clone appeared once. CDR3 protein: CASSELTSPRRSGFF. The CDR3 bases are TGTGCCAGCAGTGAGTTGACTAGCCCACGGCGAAGTGGGTTCTTC. The chain joins TRBV2 to TRBJ2-1; 7 bases map to TRBD2. CDR1 is SNHLY and CDR2 is FYNNEI in the germline V gene. This CDR3 spans 15 amino acids. Unmatched junction bases numbered 17, after V lost 3 bases and J lost 15 bases.

The table lists this clone with a few counts. This chain joins TRBV28 and TRBJ2-5; D possibly corresponds to TRBD2 (6 bases). V was pared by 3 bases and J by 1 base, with 12 bases between. The germline gives CDR1 MDHEN, CDR2 SYDVKM. CDR3 length: 15 amino acids. CDR3 residues: CASSLWRGLQETQYF. Written as DNA, the CDR3 is TGTGCCAGCAGTTTGTGGAGGGGACTCCAAGAGACCCAGTACTTC.

The chain links TRBV28 to TRBJ1-1; 9 bases match TRBD1. The V and J ends lost 5 bases and 7 bases, in that order; junction bases with no gene match: 8. Germline lookup yields CDR1 MDHEN and CDR2 SYDVKM. This CDR3 comprises 14 residues. CDR3 residues: CASSPPGQGNEAFF. The CDR3 bases are TGTGCCAGCAGTCCGCCGGGACAGGGAAATGAAGCTTTCTTT. The complete variable domain, with remaining parts taken from reference TRBV28 and TRBJ1-1, reads DVKVTQSSRYLVKRTGEKVFLECVQDMDHENMFWYRQDPGLGLRLIYFSYDVKMKEKGDIPEGYSVSREKKERFSLILESASTNQTSMYLCASSPPGQGNEAFFGQGTRLTVV.